The 10 T cell receptor beta chains given below trace back to one sample, sequenced in a study of response to subunit inactivated influenza vaccine (dated by TCRdb to about 2018). To prepare the library, RT-PCR was applied. Sequenced on an Illumina HiSeq 2500. Using fastp trimming at Q25 and MiXCR clonotype assembly, TCRdb reanalyzed the public sequencing data and kept in-frame beta chains. CDR3 protein duplicates are merged, each entry listing the most common genes and DNA. This sample comprises around 580,000 distinct CDR3 sequences, 14% of them detected only once. Clones ranked in the top ten supply 11% of the sample. Sequences were derived from PBMCs from blood, sampled 12 days after vaccination. The receptor source for this set is a man between 45 and 60 years old who received an inactivated influenza vaccine. Donor details come from another sample of the same person, matched by shared clones.

This clonotype was picked up many times. V and J are TRBV5-1 and TRBJ2-2, with D possibly matching TRBD2 (6 bases). The CDR3 has 14 residues. V was clipped by 5 bases and J by 2 bases, with 10 bases between them. Germline CDR1 reads SGHRS; CDR2 reads YFSETQ. The CDR3 nucleotides are TGCGCCAGCAGTGAGGGAGGTAACACCGGGGAGCTGTTTTTT. Translating it yields CASSEGGNTGELFF.

The sample holds a few counts of this clonotype. This chain connects TRBV6-2 or TRBV6-3 to TRBJ2-7; the D is unclear. Deletions cut 2 bases from V and 0 bases from J, with 11 bases between. Germline CDR1 and CDR2: MNHEY and SVGEGT. The CDR3 extends over 15 amino acids. For the CDR3, the DNA is TGTGCCAGCAGTTACGTTCGCCTCCGCTCCTACGAGCAGTACTTC. Its translation: CASSYVRLRSYEQYF.

The chain is built from TRBV7-2 and TRBJ2-6; D is unresolved. V was shortened by 1 base and J by 0 bases, with 7 bases between the two germline ends. The CDR3 has 16 residues. Germline CDR1 reads SGHTA; CDR2 reads FQGNSA. The CDR3 loop reads CASSLVGISGANVLTF. The CDR3 DNA sequence: TGTGCCAGCAGCTTAGTAGGGATCTCTGGGGCCAACGTCCTGACTTTC.

V usage is TRBV2 and J usage is TRBJ2-3, with 10 bases matching TRBD1. V shed 0 bases and J 4 bases; nucleotides not matched to a gene: 10. The CDR3 is 18 amino acids. Germline V gene lookup returns CDR1 SNHLY and CDR2 FYNNEI. CDR3 nucleotides: TGTGCCAGCAGTGAAGCGCTGGTGGGGACAGGGGAGTCAGATACGCAGTATTTT. This encodes CASSEALVGTGESDTQYF.

J is TRBJ2-3 and V is TRBV6-5; 8 nucleotides agree with TRBD1. The CDR3 loop spans 13 amino acids. Germline lookup yields CDR1 MNHEY and CDR2 SVGAGI. J gave up 4 bases and V 6 bases, and 3 bases lay outside the gene matches. The CDR3 loop is CASSYRGADTQYF. The CDR3 nucleotides are TGTGCCAGCAGCTACAGGGGGGCAGATACGCAGTATTTT.

The chain combines TRBV20-1 with TRBJ2-2; 7 positions agree with TRBD2. The CDR3 sequence is 17 residues long. With V trimmed by 0 bases and J by 1 base, 8 bases remained unmatched. Germline assignment: CDR1 DFQATT and CDR2 SNEGSKA (reference sequence). The CDR3 here is CSARDPRRGGNTGELFF. DNA for the CDR3: TGCAGTGCTAGAGATCCGAGGCGCGGGGGGAACACCGGGGAGCTGTTTTTT.

This clonotype was counted between two and nine times. The V gene is TRBV2, the J gene TRBJ2-1; TRBD1 matches 8 bases. CDR1 SNHLY and CDR2 FYNNEI come from the germline V gene. V lost 5 bases, J lost 5 bases, and 8 bases stayed unmatched. The CDR3 has 15 residues. The CDR3, as DNA: TGTGCCAGCAGTACAGACAGGGGAGCGCACAATGAGCAGTTCTTC. Protein product: CASSTDRGAHNEQFF.

This sequence joins TRBV19 and TRBJ2-3, with D tentatively TRBD2 (5 bases). Germline-derived CDR1 and CDR2 are LNHDA and SQIVND (reference sequence). The ends were cut back, 8 bases at V and 6 bases at J, with 21 bases in the middle. This CDR3 comprises 15 residues. This CDR3 is CASAADFPLYDTQYF. CDR3 DNA: TGTGCCAGTGCCGCGGACTTCCCTTTGTACGATACGCAGTATTTT. Full variable domain (missing parts from reference TRBV19 and TRBJ2-3): DGGITQSPKYLFRKEGQNVTLSCEQNLNHDAMYWYRQDPGQGLRLIYYSQIVNDFQKGDIAEGYSVSREKKESFPLTVTSAQKNPTAFYLCASAADFPLYDTQYFGPGTRLTVL.

This clonotype occurred a few times. The V and J genes are TRBV20-1 and TRBJ2-7; 7 bases match TRBD1. The CDR3 loop spans 14 amino acids. Germline V gives CDR1 DFQATT, CDR2 SNEGSKA (reference sequence). Unmatched junction bases numbered 8, after V lost 1 base and J lost 5 bases. DNA for the CDR3: TGCAGTGCTAGAGCCACGACAGGGCCCCACGAGCAGTACTTC. This codes for CSARATTGPHEQYF.

This clonotype was seen ten or more times. The DNA of the CDR3 is TGTGCCTGGGTCGGACAGGGTAAAGATGCTTTCTTT. This codes for CAWVGQGKDAFF. The chain joins TRBV30 to TRBJ1-1; 8 positions agree with TRBD1. This CDR3 is built from 12 residues. Losses at the gene ends were 5 bases for V and 11 bases for J; bases not matched to a gene: 10. CDR1 GTSNPN and CDR2 SVGIG come from the germline V gene (reference sequence).